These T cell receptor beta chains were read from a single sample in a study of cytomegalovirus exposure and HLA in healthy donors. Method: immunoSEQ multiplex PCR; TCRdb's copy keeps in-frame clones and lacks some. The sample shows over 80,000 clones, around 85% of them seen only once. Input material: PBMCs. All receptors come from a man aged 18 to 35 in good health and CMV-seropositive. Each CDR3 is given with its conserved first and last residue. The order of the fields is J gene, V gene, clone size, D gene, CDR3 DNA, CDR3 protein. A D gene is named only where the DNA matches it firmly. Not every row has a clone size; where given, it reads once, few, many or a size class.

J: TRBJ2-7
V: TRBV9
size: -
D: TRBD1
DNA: TGTGCCAGCAGCGTCTACAGGGGTCGTTACGAGCAGTACTTC
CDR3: CASSVYRGRYEQYF

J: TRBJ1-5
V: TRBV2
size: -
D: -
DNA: TGTGCCAGCAGCATGGACAGCCAGCCCCCGAATCAGCCCCAGCATTTT
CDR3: CASSMDSQPPNQPQHF

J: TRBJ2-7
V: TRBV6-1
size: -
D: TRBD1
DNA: TGTGCCAGCAGTGCTGCACAGGGGACCTACGAGCAGTACTTC
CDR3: CASSAAQGTYEQYF

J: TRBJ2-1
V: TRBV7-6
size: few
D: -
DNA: TGTGCCAGCAGCCGCCACAGCCTGGGGAGCTCCTACAATGAGCAGTTCTTC
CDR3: CASSRHSLGSSYNEQFF

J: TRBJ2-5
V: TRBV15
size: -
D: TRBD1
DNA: TGTGCCACCAGCAGAGGTAGACAGGGGCAAGAGACCCAGTACTTC
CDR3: CATSRGRQGQETQYF

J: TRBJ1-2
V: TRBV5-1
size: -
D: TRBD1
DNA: TGCGCCAGCAGCCCACTCGGACAGGGGTATTATGGCTACACCTTC
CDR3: CASSPLGQGYYGYTF

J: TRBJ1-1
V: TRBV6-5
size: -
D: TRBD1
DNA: TGTGCCAGCAGTTGGATCCGGGACAGGGGGAACACTGAAGCTTTCTTT
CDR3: CASSWIRDRGNTEAFF

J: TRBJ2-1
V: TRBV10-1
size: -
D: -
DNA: TGCGCCAGCAGTGAGTCTTTGGACAGATACAATGAGCAGTTCTTC
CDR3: CASSESLDRYNEQFF

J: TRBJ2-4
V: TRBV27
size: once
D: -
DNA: TGTGCCAGCAGTTTAGCGGGGTTCCAAAACATTCAGTACTTC
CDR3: CASSLAGFQNIQYF

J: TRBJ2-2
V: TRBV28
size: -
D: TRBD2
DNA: TGTGCCAGCAGTTTATGGTCCCTAGCGGGAGAAGTATCGACCGGGGAGCTGTTTTTT
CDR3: CASSLWSLAGEVSTGELFF

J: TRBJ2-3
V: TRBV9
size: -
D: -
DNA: TGTGCCAGCAGCGAGGGGGGGGTTCAAGATACGCAGTATTTT
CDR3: CASSEGGVQDTQYF

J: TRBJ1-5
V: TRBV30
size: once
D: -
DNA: TGTGCCTGGAGTTACAGACAGACTGATCAGCCCCAGCATTTT
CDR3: CAWSYRQTDQPQHF

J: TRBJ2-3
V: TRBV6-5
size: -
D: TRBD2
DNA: TGTGCCAGCAGTTCGACTAGCGGGAGGTCAGATACGCAGTATTTT
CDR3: CASSSTSGRSDTQYF

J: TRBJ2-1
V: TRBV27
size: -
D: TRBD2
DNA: TGTGCCAGCACATTAGCGGGGCCCTACAATGAGCAGTTCTTC
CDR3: CASTLAGPYNEQFF

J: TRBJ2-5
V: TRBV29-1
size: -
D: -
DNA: TGCAGCGTTTACACAGACACCCAAGAGACCCAGTACTTC
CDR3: CSVYTDTQETQYF

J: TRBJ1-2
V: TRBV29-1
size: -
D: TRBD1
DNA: TGCAGCGTTGAATACGGGGGTTTCCGGGACAGCTATGGCTACACCTTC
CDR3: CSVEYGGFRDSYGYTF

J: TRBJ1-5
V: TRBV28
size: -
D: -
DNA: TGTGCCAGCAGTTTATCCTCCCCCGTGGGCCGTAGCAATCAGCCCCAGCATTTT
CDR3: CASSLSSPVGRSNQPQHF

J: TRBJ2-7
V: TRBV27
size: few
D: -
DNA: TGTGCCAGCAGTTTATCCGCAGGGCAAAGCGAGCAGTACTTC
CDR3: CASSLSAGQSEQYF

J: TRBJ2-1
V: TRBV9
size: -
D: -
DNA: TGTGCCAGCAGCGTAGTTGAGTATGGAGCATACAATGAGCAGTTCTTC
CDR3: CASSVVEYGAYNEQFF

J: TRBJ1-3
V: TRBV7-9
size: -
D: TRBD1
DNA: TGTGCCAGCAGTCATACAGGGGGCAGCTCTGGAAACACCATATATTTT
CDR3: CASSHTGGSSGNTIYF

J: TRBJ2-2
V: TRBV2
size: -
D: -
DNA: TGTGCCAGCAGTAGGGACACGAACACCGGGGAGCTGTTTTTT
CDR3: CASSRDTNTGELFF

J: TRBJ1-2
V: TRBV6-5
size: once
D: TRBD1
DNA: TGTGCCAGCAGTCGACGGACAGGGGGTAACTATGGCTACACCTTC
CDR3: CASSRRTGGNYGYTF

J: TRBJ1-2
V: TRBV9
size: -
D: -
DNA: TGTGCCAGCAGCGTACAGGGAGGTGGCTACACCTTC
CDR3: CASSVQGGGYTF

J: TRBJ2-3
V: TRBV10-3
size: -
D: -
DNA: TGTGCCATCAGTGAAGGAGCGGCCTTCACAGATACGCAGTATTTT
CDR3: CAISEGAAFTDTQYF

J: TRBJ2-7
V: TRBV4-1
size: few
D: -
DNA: TGCGCCAGCAGCCAAGGACTAGAAGGGTCCTACGAGCAGTACTTC
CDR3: CASSQGLEGSYEQYF

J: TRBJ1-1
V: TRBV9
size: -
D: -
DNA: TGTGCCAGCAGCGTAGCAACGGGTTCGGGCACTGAAGCTTTCTTT
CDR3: CASSVATGSGTEAFF

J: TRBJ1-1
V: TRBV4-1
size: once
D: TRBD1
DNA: TGCGCCAGCTCCCAGGGGGACACTGAAGCTTTCTTT
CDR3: CASSQGDTEAFF

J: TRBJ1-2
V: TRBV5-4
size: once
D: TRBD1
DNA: TGTGCCAGCAGTCCCGGGACAGCTAACTATGGCTACACCTTC
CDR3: CASSPGTANYGYTF

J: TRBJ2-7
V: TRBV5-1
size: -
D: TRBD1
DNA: TGCGCCAGCAGCCCCGACAGGGAGATGATTGTCTACGAGCAGTACTTC
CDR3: CASSPDREMIVYEQYF

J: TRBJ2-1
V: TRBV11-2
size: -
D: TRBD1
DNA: TGTGCCAGCAGCTTATCCCGACAGGGGGCGCATTCCAATGAGCAGTTCTTC
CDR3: CASSLSRQGAHSNEQFF

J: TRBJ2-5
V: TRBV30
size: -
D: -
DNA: TGTGCGCTTTCGACTGGGAGGGAGACCCAGTACTTC
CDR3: CALSTGRETQYF

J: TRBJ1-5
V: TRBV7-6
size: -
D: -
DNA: TGTGCCAGCAGCTTACAGAGCAATCAGCCCCAGCATTTT
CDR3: CASSLQSNQPQHF

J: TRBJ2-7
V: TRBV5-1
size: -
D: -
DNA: TGCGCCAGCAGCTTGGGGGTAGCGGATACCTACGAGCAGTACTTC
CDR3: CASSLGVADTYEQYF

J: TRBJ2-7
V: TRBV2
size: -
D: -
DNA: TGTGCCAGCAGTGAAAACTGGCAGGTCCACGAGCAGTACTTC
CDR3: CASSENWQVHEQYF

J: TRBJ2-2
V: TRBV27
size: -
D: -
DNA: TGTGCCAGCTATGGGGAGTATATCGGGGAGCTGTTTTTT
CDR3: CASYGEYIGELFF

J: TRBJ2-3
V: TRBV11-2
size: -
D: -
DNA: TGTGCCAGCAGCTTAGTAAGGAGAACCACAGATACGCAGTATTTT
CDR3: CASSLVRRTTDTQYF

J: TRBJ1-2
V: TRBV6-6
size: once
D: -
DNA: TGTGCCAGCAGTTACCTACTTGACAGGCCCGCGGTTGGCTACACCTTC
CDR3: CASSYLLDRPAVGYTF

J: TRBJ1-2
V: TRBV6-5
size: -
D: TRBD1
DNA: TGTGCCAGCAGTTACTCGAGAGGGACAGCCTATGGCTACACCTTC
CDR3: CASSYSRGTAYGYTF

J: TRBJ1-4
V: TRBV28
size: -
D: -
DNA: TGTGCCAGCAGTGCATGGTCGGATTGGGGCGAAAAACTGTTTTTT
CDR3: CASSAWSDWGEKLFF

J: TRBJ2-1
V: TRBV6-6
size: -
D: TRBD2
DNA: TGTGCCAGCAGTTACTTAGGCGGGAGCAACTACAATGAGCAGTTCTTC
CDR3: CASSYLGGSNYNEQFF

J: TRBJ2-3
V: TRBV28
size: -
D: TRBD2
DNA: TGTGCCAGCAGTCCATGGACTAGCGGGAGTGGGGGGACCCGGACAGATACGCAGTATTTT
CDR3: CASSPWTSGSGGTRTDTQYF